The 3 T cell receptor beta chains below were found in one sample sequenced in a study of monozygotic twins with inflammatory bowel disease (dated by TCRdb to between 2019 and 2020). The library was produced with 5' RACE. TCRdb names Illumina HiSeq 2500 as the instrument used. TCRdb reprocessed the raw reads; every CDR3 protein sequence is a single record, and DNA is not supplied. The sample's table lists a count of some 210,000 distinct CDR3 sequences. In total, the top ten clones hold less than 2% of the sample. Sequenced input: blood. The receptors here all came from a human donor with ulcerative colitis or Crohn's disease, or a healthy co-twin of an affected twin (not recorded which).

The chain couples TRBV7-9 to TRBJ1-1. The CDR3 spans 13 residues. Germline CDR1 and CDR2: SEHNR and FQNEAQ (reference sequence). The CDR3 protein is CASSLNVNTEAFF. Based on the CDR3 plus reference TRBV7-9 and TRBJ1-1, the full variable domain is DTGVSQNPRHKITKRGQNVTFRCDPISEHNRLYWYRQTLGQGPEFLTYFQNEAQLEKSRLLSDRFSAERPKGSFSTLEIQRTEQGDSAMYLCASSLNVNTEAFFGQGTRLTVV.

This chain uses TRBV5-6 with TRBJ2-7; with no DNA, the TCRdb D assignment of TRBD1 cannot be verified. The CDR3 runs to 15 residues. CDR1 SGHDT and CDR2 YYEEEE come from the germline V gene. The CDR3: CASSAPGSNSYEQYF. The entire variable domain, with the rest obtained from reference TRBV5-6 and TRBJ2-7, is as follows: DAGVTQSPTHLIKTRGQQVTLRCSPKSGHDTVSWYQQALGQGPQFIFQYYEEEERQRGNFPDRFSGHQFPNYSSELNVNALLLGDSALYLCASSAPGSNSYEQYFGPGTRLTVT.

The chain recombines TRBV2 with TRBJ2-2; the D call of TRBD1 rests on TCRdb alone, since no DNA is present to check it. This CDR3 spans 15 amino acids. Germline-derived CDR1 and CDR2 are SNHLY and FYNNEI. The CDR3 region is CASRTRTGFDGELFF.